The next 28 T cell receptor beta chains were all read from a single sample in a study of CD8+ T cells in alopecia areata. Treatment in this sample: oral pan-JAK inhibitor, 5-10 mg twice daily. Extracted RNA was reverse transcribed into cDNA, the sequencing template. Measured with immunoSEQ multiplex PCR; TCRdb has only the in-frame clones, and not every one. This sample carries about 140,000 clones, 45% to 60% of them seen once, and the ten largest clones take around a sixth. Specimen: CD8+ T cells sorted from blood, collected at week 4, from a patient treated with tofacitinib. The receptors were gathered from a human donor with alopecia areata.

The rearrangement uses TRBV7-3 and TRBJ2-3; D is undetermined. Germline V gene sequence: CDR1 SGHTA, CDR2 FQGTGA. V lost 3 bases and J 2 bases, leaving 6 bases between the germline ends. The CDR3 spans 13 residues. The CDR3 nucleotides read TGTGCCAGCAGCTTGCTTCACACAGATACGCAGTATTTT. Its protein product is CASSLLHTDTQYF.

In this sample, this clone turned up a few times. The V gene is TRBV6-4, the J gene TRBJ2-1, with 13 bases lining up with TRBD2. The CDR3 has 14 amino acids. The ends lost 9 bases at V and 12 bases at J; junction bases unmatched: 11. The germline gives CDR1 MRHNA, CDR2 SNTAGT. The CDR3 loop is CASNPGLAGPGQFF. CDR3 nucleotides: TGTGCCAGTAATCCGGGACTAGCGGGGCCGGGGCAGTTCTTC.

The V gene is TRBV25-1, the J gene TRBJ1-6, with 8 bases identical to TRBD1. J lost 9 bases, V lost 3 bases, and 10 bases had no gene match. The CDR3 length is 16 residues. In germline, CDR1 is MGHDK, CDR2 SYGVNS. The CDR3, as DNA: TGTGCCAGCAGTGACCTTACAGGGGGGGATTTTTCACCCCTCCACTTT. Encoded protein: CASSDLTGGDFSPLHF.

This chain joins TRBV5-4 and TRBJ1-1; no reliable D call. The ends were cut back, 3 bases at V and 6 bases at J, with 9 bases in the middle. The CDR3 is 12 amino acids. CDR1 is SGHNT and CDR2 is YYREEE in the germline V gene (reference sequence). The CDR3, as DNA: TGTGCCAGCAGCTCCATAAAAGCTGAAGCTTTCTTT. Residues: CASSSIKAEAFF.

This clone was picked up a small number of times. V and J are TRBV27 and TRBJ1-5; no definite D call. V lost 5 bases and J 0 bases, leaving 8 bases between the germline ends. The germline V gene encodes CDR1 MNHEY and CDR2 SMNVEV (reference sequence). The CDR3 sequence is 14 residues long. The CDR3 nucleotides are TGTGCCAGCAGTCGTGACAATAGCAATCAGCCCCAGCATTTT. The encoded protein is CASSRDNSNQPQHF.

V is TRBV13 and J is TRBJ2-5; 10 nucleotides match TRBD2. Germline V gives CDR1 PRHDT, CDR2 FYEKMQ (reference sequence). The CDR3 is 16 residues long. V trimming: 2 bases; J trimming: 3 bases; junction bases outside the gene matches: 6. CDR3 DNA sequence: TGTGCCAGCAGCTTATCCAGCGGGGGGGCCAAAGAGACCCAGTACTTC. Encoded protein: CASSLSSGGAKETQYF.

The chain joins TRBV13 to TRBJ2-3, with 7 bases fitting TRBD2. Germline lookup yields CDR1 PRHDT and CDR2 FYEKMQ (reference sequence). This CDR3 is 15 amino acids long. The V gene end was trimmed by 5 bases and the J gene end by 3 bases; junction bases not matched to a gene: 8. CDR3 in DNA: TGTGCCAGCAGCCCTGGACTAGTCTCAACAGATACGCAGTATTTT. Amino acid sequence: CASSPGLVSTDTQYF. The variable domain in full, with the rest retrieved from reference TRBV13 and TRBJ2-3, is AAGVIQSPRHLIKEKRETATLKCYPIPRHDTVYWYQQGPGQDPQFLISFYEKMQSDKGSIPDRFSAQQFSDYHSELNMSSLELGDSALYFCASSPGLVSTDTQYFGPGTRLTVL.

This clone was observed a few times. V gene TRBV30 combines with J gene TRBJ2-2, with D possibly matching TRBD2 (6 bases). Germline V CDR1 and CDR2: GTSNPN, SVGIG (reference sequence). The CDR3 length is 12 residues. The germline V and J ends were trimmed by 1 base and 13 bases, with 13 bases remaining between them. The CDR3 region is CAWSASGGGLFF. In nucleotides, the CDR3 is TGTGCCTGGAGTGCCTCCGGGGGAGGGCTGTTTTTT.

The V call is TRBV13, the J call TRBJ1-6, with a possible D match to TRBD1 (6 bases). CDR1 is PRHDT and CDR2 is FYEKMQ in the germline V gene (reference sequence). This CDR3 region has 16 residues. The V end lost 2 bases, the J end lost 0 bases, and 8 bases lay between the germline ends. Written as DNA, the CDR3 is TGTGCCAGCAGCTTAAGGGGGAGCTCCTATAATTCACCCCTCCACTTT. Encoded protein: CASSLRGSSYNSPLHF.

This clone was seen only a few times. The CDR3 coding sequence is TGTGCCAGCAGCTTAGACGCCTCCTACGAGCAGTACTTC. Its translation: CASSLDASYEQYF. The chain couples TRBV7-2 to TRBJ2-7; D gene ambiguous. With 1 base removed from V and 0 bases from J, the gap between germline ends came to 4 bases. Looked up from germline, CDR1 is SGHTA and CDR2 is FQGNSA. The CDR3 has 13 residues.

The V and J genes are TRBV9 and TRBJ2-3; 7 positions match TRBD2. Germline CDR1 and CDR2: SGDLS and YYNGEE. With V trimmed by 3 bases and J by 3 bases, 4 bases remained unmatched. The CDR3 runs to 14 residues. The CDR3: CASSETGGTDTQYF. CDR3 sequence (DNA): TGTGCCAGCAGCGAGACGGGGGGAACAGATACGCAGTATTTT.

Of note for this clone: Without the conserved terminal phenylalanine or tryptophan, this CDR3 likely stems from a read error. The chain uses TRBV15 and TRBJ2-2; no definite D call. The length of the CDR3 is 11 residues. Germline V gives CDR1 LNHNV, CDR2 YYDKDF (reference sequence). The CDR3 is CATSDTRELFL. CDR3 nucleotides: TGTGCCACCAGCGACACCCGGGAGCTGTTTTTG.

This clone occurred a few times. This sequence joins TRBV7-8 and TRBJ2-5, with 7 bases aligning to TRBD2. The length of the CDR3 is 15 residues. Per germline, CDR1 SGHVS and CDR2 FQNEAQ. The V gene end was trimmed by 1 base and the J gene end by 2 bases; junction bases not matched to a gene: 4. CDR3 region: CASSLVVGGQETQYF. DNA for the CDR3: TGTGCCAGCAGCTTAGTAGTCGGGGGGCAAGAGACCCAGTACTTC.

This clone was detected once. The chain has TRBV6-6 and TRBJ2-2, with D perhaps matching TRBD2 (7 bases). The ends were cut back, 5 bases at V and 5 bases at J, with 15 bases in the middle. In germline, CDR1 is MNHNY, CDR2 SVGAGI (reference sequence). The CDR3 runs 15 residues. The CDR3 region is CASSRGGRRTGELFF. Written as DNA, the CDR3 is TGTGCCAGCAGTAGGGGGGGGAGAAGAACCGGGGAGCTGTTTTTT.

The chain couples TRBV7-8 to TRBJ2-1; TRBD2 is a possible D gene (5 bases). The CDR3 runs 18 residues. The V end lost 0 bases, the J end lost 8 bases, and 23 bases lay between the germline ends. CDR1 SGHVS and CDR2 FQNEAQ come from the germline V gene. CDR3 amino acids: CASSLAITGKSSGDEQFF. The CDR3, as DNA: TGTGCCAGCAGCTTAGCTATAACGGGGAAGAGCTCCGGGGATGAGCAGTTCTTC.

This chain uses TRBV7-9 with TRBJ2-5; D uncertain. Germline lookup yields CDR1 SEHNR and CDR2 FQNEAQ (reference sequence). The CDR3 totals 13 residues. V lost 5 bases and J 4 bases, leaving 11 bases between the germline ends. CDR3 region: CASSPWDGETQYF. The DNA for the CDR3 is TGTGCCAGCAGCCCATGGGATGGAGAGACCCAGTACTTC.

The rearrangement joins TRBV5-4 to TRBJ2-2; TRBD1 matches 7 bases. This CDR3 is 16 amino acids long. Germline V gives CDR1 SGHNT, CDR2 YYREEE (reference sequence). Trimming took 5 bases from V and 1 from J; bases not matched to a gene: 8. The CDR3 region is CASRRTGTENTGELFF. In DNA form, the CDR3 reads TGTGCCAGCAGGAGGACCGGGACAGAGAACACCGGGGAGCTGTTTTTT.

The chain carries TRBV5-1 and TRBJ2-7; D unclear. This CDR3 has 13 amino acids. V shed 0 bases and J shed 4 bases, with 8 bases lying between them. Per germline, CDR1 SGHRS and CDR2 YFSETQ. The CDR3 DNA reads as TGCGCCAGCAGCTTGGACAGAGGTTACGAGCAGTACTTC. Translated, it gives CASSLDRGYEQYF.

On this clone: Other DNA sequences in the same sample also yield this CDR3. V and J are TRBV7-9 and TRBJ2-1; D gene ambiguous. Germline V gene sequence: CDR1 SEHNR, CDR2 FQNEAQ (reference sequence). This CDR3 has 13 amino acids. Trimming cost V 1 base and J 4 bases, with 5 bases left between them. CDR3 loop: CASSLVLYNEQFF. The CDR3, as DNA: TGTGCCAGCAGCTTAGTCTTGTACAATGAGCAGTTCTTC.

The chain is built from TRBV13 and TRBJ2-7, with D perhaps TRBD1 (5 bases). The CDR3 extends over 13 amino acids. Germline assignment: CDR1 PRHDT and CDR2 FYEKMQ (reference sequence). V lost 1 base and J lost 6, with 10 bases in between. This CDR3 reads CASSLADTREQYF. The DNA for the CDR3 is TGTGCCAGCAGCTTAGCGGACACTCGCGAGCAGTACTTC.

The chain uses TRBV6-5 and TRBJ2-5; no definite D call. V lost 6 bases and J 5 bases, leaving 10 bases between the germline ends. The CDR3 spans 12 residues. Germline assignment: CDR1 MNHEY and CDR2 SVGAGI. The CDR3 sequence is CASSAAPETQYF. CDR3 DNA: TGTGCCAGCAGCGCGGCGCCGGAGACCCAGTACTTC.

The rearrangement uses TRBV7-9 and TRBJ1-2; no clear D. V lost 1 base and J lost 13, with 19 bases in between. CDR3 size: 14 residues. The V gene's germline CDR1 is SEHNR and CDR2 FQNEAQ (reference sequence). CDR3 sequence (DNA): TGTGCCAGCAGCTTAGGGGTGGAACAGTACCGCTGCACCTTC. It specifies CASSLGVEQYRCTF.

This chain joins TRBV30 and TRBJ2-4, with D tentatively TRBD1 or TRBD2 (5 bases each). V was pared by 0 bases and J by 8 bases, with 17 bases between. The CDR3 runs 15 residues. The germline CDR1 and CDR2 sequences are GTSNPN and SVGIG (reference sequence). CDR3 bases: TGTGCCTGGAGTGTATTGAGTGGGGGTGAGGACATTCAGTACTTC. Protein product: CAWSVLSGGEDIQYF.

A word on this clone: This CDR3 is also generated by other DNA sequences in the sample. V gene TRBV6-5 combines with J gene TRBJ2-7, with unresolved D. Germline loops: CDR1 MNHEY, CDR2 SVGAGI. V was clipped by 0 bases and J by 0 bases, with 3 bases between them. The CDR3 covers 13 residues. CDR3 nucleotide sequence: TGTGCCAGCAGTTACTCCAGCTCCTACGAGCAGTACTTC. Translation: CASSYSSSYEQYF.

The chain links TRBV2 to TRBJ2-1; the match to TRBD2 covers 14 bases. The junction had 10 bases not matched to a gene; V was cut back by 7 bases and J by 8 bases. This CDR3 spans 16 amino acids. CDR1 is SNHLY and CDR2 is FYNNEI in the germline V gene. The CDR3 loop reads CASIVWTSGGRHEQFF. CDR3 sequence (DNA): TGTGCCAGCATCGTGTGGACTAGCGGGGGGCGGCATGAGCAGTTCTTC.

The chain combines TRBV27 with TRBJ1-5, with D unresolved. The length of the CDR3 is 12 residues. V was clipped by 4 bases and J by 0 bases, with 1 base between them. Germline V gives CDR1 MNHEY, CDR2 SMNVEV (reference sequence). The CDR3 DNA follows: TGTGCCAGCAGTTATAGCAATCAGCCCCAGCATTTT. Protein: CASSYSNQPQHF.

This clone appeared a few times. DNA of the CDR3: TGTGCCAGCAGGCCAGGACTAGCGGGGACCTACAATGAGCAGTTCTTC. This sequence encodes CASRPGLAGTYNEQFF. This chain connects TRBV25-1 to TRBJ2-1; the match to TRBD2 covers 12 bases. There are 16 residues in the CDR3. Germline trimming cut 6 bases from V and 2 bases from J; bases unmatched to any gene: 5. From germline, CDR1 is MGHDK and CDR2 SYGVNS.

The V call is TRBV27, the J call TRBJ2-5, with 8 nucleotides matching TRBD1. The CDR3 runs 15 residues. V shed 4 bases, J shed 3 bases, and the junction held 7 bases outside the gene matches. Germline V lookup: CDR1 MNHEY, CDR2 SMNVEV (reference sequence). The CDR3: CASSSTPDREETQYF. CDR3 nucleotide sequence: TGTGCCAGCAGTTCCACACCGGACAGGGAAGAGACCCAGTACTTC.